This TCR beta chain was observed in a study of response to subunit inactivated influenza vaccine. Study-level points and caveats: Few new T cells, the authors suggested, are recruited by each seasonal influenza vaccination.

One entry per CDR3 protein results from TCRdb running MiXCR on the RT-PCR reads. The table includes around 790,000 distinct CDR3 sequences, roughly 20% detected once. This CDR3 has 16 residues. J lost 4 bases, V lost 8 bases, and 14 bases had no gene match. Germline V CDR1 and CDR2: MNHNS, SASEGT. As concerns this clonotype: No antigen is known for it.

The clonotype was recovered from a man in his forties or fifties who received an inactivated influenza vaccine. The chain couples TRBV6-1 to TRBJ1-1, with TRBD1 identical over 9 bases. This sample comprised PBMCs from blood, obtained 5 days after vaccination. CDR3 in amino acids: CASPGQGIPLSTEAFF. CDR3 DNA sequence: TGTGCCAGCCCGGGACAGGGTATTCCTTTGAGCACTGAAGCTTTCTTT.